This T cell receptor (beta chain) was recovered during a study of cytomegalovirus exposure and HLA in healthy donors. This clone has just a few counts. Antigen unknown. The CDR3 length is 14 residues. Germline lookup yields CDR1 MNHEY and CDR2 SVGAGI. After removal of 5 bases from V and 6 bases from J, the junction contained 6 bases not matched to a gene. The PCR used 60 Vbeta and 13 Jbeta primers. Per the authors' pipeline: Approximately 12 million of the 80 million or so unique TCR beta chains counted in a later analysis were shared. Repertoires were generated with immunoSEQ multiplex PCR, while TCRdb's copy carries only in-frame clones and drops some. Clone size and the V and J calls come from that table; the DNA yielded D and trimming. The data contain some 57,000 clones, 50% to 70% of them singletons. Study findings and constraints: Whilst most TCR sequences proved rare, a subset of public TCRs occurred across many donors.

This receptor was taken from a human donor in good health. The sequenced sample consisted of PBMCs. The V call is TRBV6-5, the J call TRBJ2-2; 7 nucleotides match TRBD1. The CDR3 coding sequence is TGTGCCAGCAGTCGTGAGACAGGGTCCGGGGAGCTGTTTTTT. It is translated as CASSRETGSGELFF.